The sample holds many counts of the clone carrying this TCR beta chain. The antigen remains undetermined. As to time point: sample taken at primary tumor resection. The donor population consisted of some 72 patients with untreated, early-stage non-small cell lung cancer. Whole RNA obtained from tumor, nontumor lung or frozen PBMC underwent sequencing without sorting. Each TCR cDNA molecule bore a unique molecular identifier. TCRdb re-called the 5' RACE reads with MiXCR, one entry per CDR3 protein. This sample has approximately 15,000 distinct CDR3 sequences, with about 4.5% found just once. This record belongs to a study of spatial heterogeneity in lung cancer. Germline lookup yields CDR1 SGHTA and CDR2 FQGNSA. Trimming shortened V by 3 bases and J by 2 bases, and 13 bases separated the two germline ends. This CDR3 has 16 residues. Whole-study results and caveats: For expanded intratumoral alpha and beta TCRs, counts tracked tumor mutation counts. Expanded TCRs that were ubiquitous or regional had counts tracking ubiquitous and regional nonsynonymous mutations, respectively.

This clonotype was obtained from a female donor with early-stage non-small cell lung cancer. The input for sequencing was lung tumor tissue, taken at surgery. The chain employs TRBV7-2 and TRBJ2-2, with D uncertain. The CDR3 DNA reads TGTGCCAGCAGCTTGATACGGGTGGAAAACACCGGGGAGCTGTTTTTT. Protein: CASSLIRVENTGELFF.